These T cell receptor beta chains were read from a single sample in a study of blood T cell repertoires in COVID-19. The protocol was immunoSEQ multiplex PCR, while the TCRdb copy is restricted to in-frame clones and leaves out a portion. Among 200,000 to 250,000 clones, 75% to 90% were seen once, and the ten largest hold under 3%. The sample was peripheral blood. The origin of the receptors is a woman between 65 and 79 years old with active or convalescent COVID-19. Both conserved end residues are part of each CDR3. A D gene is named only where the DNA matches it firmly. Clone sizes are given selectively: once, few, many, or a class where the clone is expanded.

v_call	d_call	j_call	clone_size	cdr3_aa	cdr3_nt
TRBV19	TRBD2	TRBJ2-2	NA	CASSIPSGGPGELFF	TGTGCCAGTAGTATACCTAGCGGGGGTCCCGGGGAGCTGTTTTTT
TRBV11-2	TRBD1	TRBJ1-1	NA	CASSQRAGGKAFF	TGTGCCAGCAGCCAGCGGGCAGGGGGAAAAGCTTTCTTT
TRBV4-1	NA	TRBJ2-3	NA	CASSRLGGRENTQYF	TGCGCCAGCAGCCGTTTAGGGGGGAGGGAAAATACGCAGTATTTT
TRBV5-4	NA	TRBJ1-1	NA	CASSLAATGNTEAFF	TGTGCCAGCAGCTTGGCCGCGACAGGGAACACTGAAGCTTTCTTT
TRBV29-1	NA	TRBJ1-2	few	CSVEGHLAGYTF	TGCAGCGTTGAAGGACACCTCGCAGGCTACACCTTC
TRBV7-8	NA	TRBJ2-3	once	CASSPGTDTQYF	TGTGCCAGCAGCCCCGGCACAGATACGCAGTATTTT
TRBV28	TRBD1	TRBJ2-7	NA	CASSRTTGAAYEQYF	TGTGCCAGCAGTCGGACGACAGGGGCGGCCTACGAGCAGTACTTC
TRBV6-2/TRBV6-3	NA	TRBJ1-2	once	CASSYKTGGNYGYTF	TGTGCCAGCAGTTATAAGACAGGCGGGAACTATGGCTACACCTTC
TRBV6-5	TRBD1	TRBJ1-6	NA	CASTWDRNSPLHF	TGTGCCAGCACCTGGGACAGAAATTCACCCCTCCACTTT
TRBV6-6	NA	TRBJ2-3	NA	CASSPRTSTDTQYF	TGTGCCAGCAGCCCCCGGACTAGCACAGATACGCAGTATTTT
TRBV3-1/TRBV3-2	NA	TRBJ2-1	few	CASSQLPLALQDNEQFF	TGTGCCAGCAGCCAACTACCACTGGCTCTTCAGGACAATGAGCAGTTCTTC
TRBV28	TRBD1	TRBJ2-7	NA	CASSFQGAQFINLYEQYF	TGTGCCAGCAGTTTTCAGGGGGCCCAGTTCATCAACCTCTACGAGCAGTACTTC
TRBV7-9	NA	TRBJ2-1	NA	CASSLLDPAVNEQFF	TGTGCCAGCAGCTTACTTGACCCTGCGGTAAATGAGCAGTTCTTC
TRBV19	NA	TRBJ2-7	NA	CASSMSGAGGIYEQYF	TGTGCCAGTAGTATGTCGGGAGCAGGTGGCATCTACGAGCAGTACTTC
TRBV19	TRBD2	TRBJ2-3	NA	CASSNRLAGDTDTQYF	TGTGCCAGTAGTAATCGACTAGCGGGGGACACAGATACGCAGTATTTT